What follows are 5 T cell receptor beta chains derived from one specimen sequenced in a study of OX40 agonist ivuxolimab in advanced cancers. Repertoires were generated with immunoSEQ multiplex PCR, while TCRdb's copy carries only in-frame clones and drops some. The sample consists of approximately 60,000 clones, roughly 89% of them appearing once. The starting material was CD4+ or CD8+ T cells sorted from blood, obtained in a trial of the OX40 agonist ivuxolimab. The receptors shown here come from an adult with an advanced solid tumor such as melanoma, head and neck, liver or kidney cancer.

This sequence joins TRBV4-2 and TRBJ1-2, with TRBD1 matching 11 bases. Germline CDR1 reads LGHNA; CDR2 reads YNFKEQ. The CDR3 is 14 amino acids. Germline trimming cut 2 bases from V and 6 bases from J; bases unmatched to any gene: 2. The CDR3 spells CASSQPGQGDGYTF. The CDR3 nucleotides read TGTGCCAGCAGCCAACCGGGACAGGGGGATGGCTACACCTTC.

The chain carries TRBV6-5 and TRBJ1-5; D is uncertain. This CDR3 is built from 13 residues. With 6 bases removed from V and 4 bases from J, the gap between germline ends came to 10 bases. Germline V gives CDR1 MNHEY, CDR2 SVGAGI. The CDR3 loop is CASSGTGNQPQHF. The CDR3 nucleotides are TGTGCCAGCAGCGGCACGGGGAATCAGCCCCAGCATTTT.

The chain couples TRBV4-3 to TRBJ2-3; TRBD2 agrees at 8 bases. Unmatched junction bases numbered 10, after V lost 0 bases and J lost 11 bases. This CDR3 is 15 amino acids long. Per germline, CDR1 LGHNA and CDR2 YSLEER. The CDR3 loop reads CASSQDPTSDVKQYF. The CDR3 nucleotides are TGCGCCAGCAGCCAAGATCCGACTAGCGATGTCAAGCAGTATTTT.

This clone was detected only once. The rearrangement links TRBV6-5 to TRBJ2-3, with 11 bases matching TRBD1. The CDR3 consists of 16 residues. V lost 0 bases, J lost 4 bases, and 3 bases stayed unmatched. From germline, CDR1 is MNHEY and CDR2 SVGAGI. CDR3 DNA sequence: TGTGCCAGCAGTTACTCAGTGGGACAGGGGGCAGATACGCAGTATTTT. Residues: CASSYSVGQGADTQYF.

The J gene is TRBJ1-1, the V gene TRBV6-5; D call uncertain. V was trimmed by 0 bases and J by 1 base, leaving 12 bases between them. The CDR3 is made up of 16 amino acids. The V gene's germline CDR1 is MNHEY and CDR2 SVGAGI. CDR3 DNA sequence: TGTGCCAGCAGTTACTCGATTAGTAGGCCGAACACTGAAGCTTTCTTT. It yields the protein CASSYSISRPNTEAFF.